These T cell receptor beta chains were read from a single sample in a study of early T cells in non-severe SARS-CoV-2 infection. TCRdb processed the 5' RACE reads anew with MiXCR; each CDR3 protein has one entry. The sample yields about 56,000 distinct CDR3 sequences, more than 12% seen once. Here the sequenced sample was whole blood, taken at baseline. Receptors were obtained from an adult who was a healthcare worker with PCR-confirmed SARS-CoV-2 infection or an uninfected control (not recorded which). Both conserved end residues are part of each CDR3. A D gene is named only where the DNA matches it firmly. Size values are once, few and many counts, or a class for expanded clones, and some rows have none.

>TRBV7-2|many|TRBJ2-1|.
CASSLSVSAYNEQFF
TGTGCCAGCAGCTTGAGCGTATCCGCCTACAATGAGCAGTTCTTC
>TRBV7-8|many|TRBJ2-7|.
CASSLLTGTAGEQYF
TGTGCCAGCAGCTTATTAACCGGGACCGCGGGCGAGCAGTACTTC
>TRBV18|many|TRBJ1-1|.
CASSPGETEAFF
TGTGCCAGCTCACCAGGGGAAACTGAAGCTTTCTTT
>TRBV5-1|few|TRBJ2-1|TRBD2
CASTLAGGVNEQFF
TGCGCCAGCACTCTAGCGGGAGGAGTCAATGAGCAGTTCTTC
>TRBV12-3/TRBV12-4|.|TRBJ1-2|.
CASSQSFNYGYTF
TGTGCCAGCAGCCAGAGCTTTAACTATGGCTACACCTTC
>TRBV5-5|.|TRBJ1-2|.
CASSLRGAQGYTF
TGTGCCAGCAGCTTGCGCGGGGCTCAGGGCTACACCTTC
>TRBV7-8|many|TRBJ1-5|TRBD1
CASSRDRLNQPQHF
TGTGCCAGCAGCCGGGACAGGCTCAATCAGCCCCAGCATTTT
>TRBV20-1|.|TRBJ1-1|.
CSASDLNTEAFF
TGCAGTGCCAGCGACCTGAACACTGAAGCTTTCTTT
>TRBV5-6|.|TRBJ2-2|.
CASSPVTGNTGELFF
TGTGCCAGCAGCCCCGTTACAGGGAACACCGGGGAGCTGTTTTTT
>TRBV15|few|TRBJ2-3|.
CATSRGVAGTDTQYF
TGTGCCACCAGCAGAGGGGTTGCCGGCACAGATACGCAGTATTTT
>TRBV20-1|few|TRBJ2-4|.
CSARDGGAKNIQYF
TGCAGTGCTAGAGATGGCGGGGCCAAAAACATTCAGTACTTC
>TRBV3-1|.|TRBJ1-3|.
CAAGALSGNTIYF
TGTGCCGCAGGAGCTTTAAGTGGAAACACCATATATTTT
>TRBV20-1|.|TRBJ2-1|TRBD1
CSARFGTGANEQFF
TGCAGTGCTAGATTCGGGACAGGGGCGAATGAGCAGTTCTTC
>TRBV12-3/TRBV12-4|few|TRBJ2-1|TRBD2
CASSPSGLAGASSYNEQFF
TGTGCCAGCAGTCCCTCGGGACTAGCGGGGGCGAGCTCCTACAATGAGCAGTTCTTC
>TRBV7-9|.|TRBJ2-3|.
CASSPPRTGTQYF
TGTGCCAGCAGCCCTCCCCGTACGGGCACGCAGTATTTT
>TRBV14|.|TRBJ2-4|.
CASSQDTGLGAKNIQYF
TGTGCCAGCAGCCAAGATACCGGGCTCGGAGCCAAAAACATTCAGTACTTC
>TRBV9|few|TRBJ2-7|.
CASSVEGGSYEQYF
TGTGCCAGCAGCGTAGAGGGGGGCAGCTACGAGCAGTACTTC
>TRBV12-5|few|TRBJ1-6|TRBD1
CASGLDRLPLHF
TGTGCTAGTGGACTGGACAGGTTGCCGCTCCACTTT
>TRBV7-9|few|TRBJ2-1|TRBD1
CASSSWTGAYNEQFF
TGTGCCAGCAGCAGCTGGACAGGGGCCTACAATGAGCAGTTCTTC
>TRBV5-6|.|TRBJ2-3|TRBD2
CASSPGTRADTQYF
TGTGCCAGCAGCCCCGGGACTAGGGCAGATACGCAGTATTTT
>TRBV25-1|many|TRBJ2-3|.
CASRAQILDTQYF
TGTGCCAGCAGGGCTCAGATTCTTGATACGCAGTATTTT
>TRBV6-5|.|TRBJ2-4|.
CASSYNGGSKNIQYF
TGTGCCAGCAGTTATAATGGGGGGTCCAAAAACATTCAGTACTTC
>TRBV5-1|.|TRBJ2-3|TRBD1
CASSWGQAMVTDTQYF
TGCGCCAGCAGCTGGGGACAGGCCATGGTCACAGATACGCAGTATTTT
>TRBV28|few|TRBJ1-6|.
CASSPSSSPLHF
TGTGCCAGCAGTCCGTCGAGTTCACCCCTCCACTTT